This TCR beta chain was recovered during a study of T cell repertoires in cytomegalovirus infection. The ends were cut back, 3 bases at V and 3 bases at J, with 20 bases in the middle. The germline V gene encodes CDR1 SEHNR and CDR2 FQNEAQ (reference sequence). The CDR3 totals 17 residues. Using its own MiXCR run on the reads, TCRdb lists one record per CDR3 protein. The table shows approximately 400,000 distinct CDR3 sequences, with under 40% occurring only once. General study results and limits: Carriage of CMV together with the relevant HLA was identifiable through cumulative public TCR beta family frequency. Clonotype analysis showed dominance of the ex vivo response by HLA-C-restricted CMV-specific TCR beta clonotypes.

On this clonotype: The target antigen is unknown.

The chain is built from TRBV7-9 and TRBJ2-5; tentative D call: TRBD2 (5 bases). The receptor was derived from a human donor in good health (CMV status not recorded). Some clones in this sample may be carry-over from other donors' samples. The source material was PBMCs. The CDR3 is CASSFPRPDGRKETQYF. The CDR3 nucleotides read TGTGCCAGCAGCTTCCCGCGTCCCGATGGGAGAAAAGAGACCCAGTACTTC. The full variable domain, in which reference TRBV7-9 and TRBJ2-5 provide the parts outside the CDR3, is DTGVSQNPRHKITKRGQNVTFRCDPISEHNRLYWYRQTLGQGPEFLTYFQNEAQLEKSRLLSDRFSAERPKGSFSTLEIQRTEQGDSAMYLCASSFPRPDGRKETQYFGPGTRLLVL.